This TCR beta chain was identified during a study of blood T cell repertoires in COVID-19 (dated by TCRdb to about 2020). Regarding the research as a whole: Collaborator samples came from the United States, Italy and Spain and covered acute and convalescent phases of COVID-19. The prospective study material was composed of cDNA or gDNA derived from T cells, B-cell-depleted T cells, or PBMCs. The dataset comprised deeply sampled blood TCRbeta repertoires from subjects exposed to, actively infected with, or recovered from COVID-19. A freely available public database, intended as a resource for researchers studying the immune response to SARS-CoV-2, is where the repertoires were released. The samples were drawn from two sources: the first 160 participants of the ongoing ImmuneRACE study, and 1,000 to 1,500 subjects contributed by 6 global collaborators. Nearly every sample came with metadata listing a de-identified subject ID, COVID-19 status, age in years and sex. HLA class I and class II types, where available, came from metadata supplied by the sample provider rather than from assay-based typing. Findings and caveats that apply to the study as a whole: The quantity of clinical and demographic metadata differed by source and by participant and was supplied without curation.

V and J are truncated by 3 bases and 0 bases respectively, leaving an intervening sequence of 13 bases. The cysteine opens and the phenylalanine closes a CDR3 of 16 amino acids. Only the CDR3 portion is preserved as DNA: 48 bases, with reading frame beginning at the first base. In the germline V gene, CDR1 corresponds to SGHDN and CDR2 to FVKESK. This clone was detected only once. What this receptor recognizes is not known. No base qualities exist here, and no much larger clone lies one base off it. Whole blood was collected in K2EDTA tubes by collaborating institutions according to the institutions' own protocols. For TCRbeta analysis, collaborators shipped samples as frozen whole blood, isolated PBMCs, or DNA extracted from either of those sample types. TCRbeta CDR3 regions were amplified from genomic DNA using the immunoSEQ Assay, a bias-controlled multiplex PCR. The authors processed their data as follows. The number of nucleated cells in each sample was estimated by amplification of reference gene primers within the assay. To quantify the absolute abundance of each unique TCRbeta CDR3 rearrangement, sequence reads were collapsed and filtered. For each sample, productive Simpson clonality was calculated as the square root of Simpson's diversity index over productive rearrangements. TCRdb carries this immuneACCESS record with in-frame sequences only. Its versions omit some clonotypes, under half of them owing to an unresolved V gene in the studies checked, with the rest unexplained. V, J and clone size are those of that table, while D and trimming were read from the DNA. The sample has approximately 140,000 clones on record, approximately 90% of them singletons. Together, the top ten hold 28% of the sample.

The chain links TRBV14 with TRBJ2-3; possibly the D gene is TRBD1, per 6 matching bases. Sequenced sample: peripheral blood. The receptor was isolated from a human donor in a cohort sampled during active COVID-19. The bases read TGTGCCAGCAGCCAGACGAACAGGGCTAGCACAGATACGCAGTATTTT. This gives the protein CASSQTNRASTDTQYF.